This entry is about one TCR beta chain. The data belong to a study of blood T cell repertoires in COVID-19. The length of the CDR3 is 14 residues. Trimming cost V 6 bases and J 6 bases, with 17 bases left between them. Germline V gives CDR1 MNHEY, CDR2 SMNVEV (reference sequence). Produced via immunoSEQ multiplex PCR; TCRdb's table is partial and in-frame only. Of about 160,000 clones listed, roughly four fifths are singletons. V and J are TRBV27 and TRBJ1-1; weak D call: TRBD1 (6 bases). This sequence was found in a man aged 60 to 75 with active or convalescent COVID-19. The sample consisted of peripheral blood. The CDR3 spells CASSSRRTVAEAFF. CDR3 DNA sequence: TGTGCCAGCAGCTCACGTCGGACAGTCGCTGAAGCTTTCTTT.